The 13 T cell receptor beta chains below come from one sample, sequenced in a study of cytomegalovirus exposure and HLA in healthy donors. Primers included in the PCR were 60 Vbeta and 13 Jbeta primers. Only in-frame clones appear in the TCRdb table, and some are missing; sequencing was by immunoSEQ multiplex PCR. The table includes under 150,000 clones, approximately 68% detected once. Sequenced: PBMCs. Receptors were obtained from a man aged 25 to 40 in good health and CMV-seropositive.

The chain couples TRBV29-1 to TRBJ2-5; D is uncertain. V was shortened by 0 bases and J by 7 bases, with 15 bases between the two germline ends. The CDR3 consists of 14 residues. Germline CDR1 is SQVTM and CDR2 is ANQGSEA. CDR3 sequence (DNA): TGCAGCGTTGAAGAGGCGGTGGGTCAACTGACCCAGTACTTC. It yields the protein CSVEEAVGQLTQYF.

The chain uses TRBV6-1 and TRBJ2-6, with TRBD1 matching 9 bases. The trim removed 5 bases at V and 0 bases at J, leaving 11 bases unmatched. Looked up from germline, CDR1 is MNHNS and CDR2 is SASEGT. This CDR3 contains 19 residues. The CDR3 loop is CASSKGTGGSLSGANVLTF. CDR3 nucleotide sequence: TGTGCCAGCAGTAAAGGAACAGGGGGCTCTCTCTCTGGGGCCAACGTCCTGACTTTC.

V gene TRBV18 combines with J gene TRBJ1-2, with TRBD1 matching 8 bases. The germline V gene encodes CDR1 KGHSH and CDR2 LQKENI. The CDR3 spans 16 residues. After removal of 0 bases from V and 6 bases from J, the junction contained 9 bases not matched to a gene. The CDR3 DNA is TGTGCCAGCTCACCACCGTCGCAGGGGGCGCTGGATGGCTACACCTTC. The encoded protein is CASSPPSQGALDGYTF.

For the CDR3, the DNA is TGTGCCAGCAGTTTATGGCGGGGGCCCGGCGAAAAACTGTTTTTT. It yields the protein CASSLWRGPGEKLFF. The chain links TRBV28 to TRBJ1-4; weak D call: TRBD1 (6 bases). This CDR3 contains 15 residues. V lost 0 bases and J lost 8, with 13 bases in between. Germline assignment: CDR1 MDHEN and CDR2 SYDVKM.

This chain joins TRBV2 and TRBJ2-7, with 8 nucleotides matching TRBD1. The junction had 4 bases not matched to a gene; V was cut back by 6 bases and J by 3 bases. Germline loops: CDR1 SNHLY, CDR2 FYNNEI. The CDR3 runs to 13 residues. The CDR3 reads CASRWDRIYEQYF. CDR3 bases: TGTGCCAGCAGGTGGGACAGGATCTACGAGCAGTACTTC.

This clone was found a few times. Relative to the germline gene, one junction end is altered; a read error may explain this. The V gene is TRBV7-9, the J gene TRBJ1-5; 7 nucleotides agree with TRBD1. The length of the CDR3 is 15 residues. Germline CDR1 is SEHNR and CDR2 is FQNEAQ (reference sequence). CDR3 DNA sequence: TGTTCCAGCAGCTCCGACAGGGCTAGCAATCAGCCCCAGCATTTT. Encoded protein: CSSSSDRASNQPQHF.

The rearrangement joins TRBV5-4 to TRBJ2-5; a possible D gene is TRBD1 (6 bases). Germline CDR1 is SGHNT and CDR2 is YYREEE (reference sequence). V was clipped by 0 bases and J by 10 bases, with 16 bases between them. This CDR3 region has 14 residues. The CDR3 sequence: CASSLEWAGAVQYF. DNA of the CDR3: TGTGCCAGCAGCTTGGAGTGGGCAGGGGCGGTCCAGTACTTC. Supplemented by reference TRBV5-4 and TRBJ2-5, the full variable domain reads ETGVTQSPTHLIKTRGQQVTLRCSSQSGHNTVSWYQQALGQGPQFIFQYYREEENGRGNFPPRFSGLQFPNYSSELNVNALELDDSALYLCASSLEWAGAVQYFGPGTRLLVL.

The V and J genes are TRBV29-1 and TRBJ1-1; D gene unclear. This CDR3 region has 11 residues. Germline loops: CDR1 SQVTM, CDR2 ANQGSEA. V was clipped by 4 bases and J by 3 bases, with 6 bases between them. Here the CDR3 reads CSVGSDTEAFF. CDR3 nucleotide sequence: TGCAGCGTTGGGTCGGACACTGAAGCTTTCTTT.

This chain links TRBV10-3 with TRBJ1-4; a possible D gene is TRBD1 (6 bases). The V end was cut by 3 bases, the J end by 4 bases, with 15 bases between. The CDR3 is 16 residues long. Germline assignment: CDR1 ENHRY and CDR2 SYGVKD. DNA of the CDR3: TGTGCCATCAGTGATACTAGGACAGCTGTTAATGAAAAACTGTTTTTT. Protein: CAISDTRTAVNEKLFF.

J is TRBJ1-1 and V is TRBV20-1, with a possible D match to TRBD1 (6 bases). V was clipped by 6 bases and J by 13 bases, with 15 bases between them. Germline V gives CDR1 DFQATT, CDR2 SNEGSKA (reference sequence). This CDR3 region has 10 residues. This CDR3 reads CSAWNRAGFF. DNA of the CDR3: TGCAGTGCCTGGAACAGGGCGGGTTTCTTT.

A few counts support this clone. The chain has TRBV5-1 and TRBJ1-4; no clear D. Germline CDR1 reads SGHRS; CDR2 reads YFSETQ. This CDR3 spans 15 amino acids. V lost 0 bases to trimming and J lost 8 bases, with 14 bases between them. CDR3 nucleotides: TGCGCCAGCAGCTTGGGTTCCGGGAATTTCGAAAAACTGTTTTTT. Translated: CASSLGSGNFEKLFF.

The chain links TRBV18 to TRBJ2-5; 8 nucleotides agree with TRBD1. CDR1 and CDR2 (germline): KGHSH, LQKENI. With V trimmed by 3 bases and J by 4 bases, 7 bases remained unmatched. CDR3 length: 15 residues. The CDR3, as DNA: TGTGCCAGCTCACCTGGACGACAGGGGAGAGAGACCCAGTACTTC. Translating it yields CASSPGRQGRETQYF. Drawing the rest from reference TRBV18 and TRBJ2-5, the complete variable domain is NAGVMQNPRHLVRRRGQEARLRCSPMKGHSHVYWYRQLPEEGLKFMVYLQKENIIDESGMPKERFSAEFPKEGPSILRIQQVVRGDSAAYFCASSPGRQGRETQYFGPGTRLLVL.

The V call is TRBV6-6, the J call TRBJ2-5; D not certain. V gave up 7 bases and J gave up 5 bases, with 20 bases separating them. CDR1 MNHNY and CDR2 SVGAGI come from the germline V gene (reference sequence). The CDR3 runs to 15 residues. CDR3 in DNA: TGTGCCAGCACCCTCGTACCAGACGTCGGGGAGACCCAGTACTTC. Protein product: CASTLVPDVGETQYF.